Detailed here is one TCR beta chain. Its target is unknown. CDR1 ENHRY and CDR2 SYGVKD come from the germline V gene. The CDR3 has 16 amino acids. V lost 3 bases and J 1 base, leaving 12 bases between the germline ends. The data are from a study of cytomegalovirus exposure and HLA in healthy donors. About the study: From donors who were HLA-typed, an early data release held approximately 84 million unique TCRs.

PCR used 60 Vbeta primers and 13 Jbeta primers. Original analysis: Some 11 million of the approximately 80 million unique TCR beta chains counted in a later analysis were shared. Assay used: immunoSEQ multiplex PCR; TCRdb lists only in-frame clones, some missing. V and J calls and clone size are as listed in that table; D and trimming were resolved from the DNA. The sample lists 140,000 to 150,000 clones, around four fifths seen once, with roughly 10% in the top ten. Study-level results: Rare sequences made up most TCRs, while some public TCRs were found in many donors. With high specificity and sensitivity, the classifier reportedly diagnosed cytomegalovirus status.

The sequenced material came from PBMCs. The sequence was collected from a woman between 55 and 75 years old in good health and CMV-seropositive. J is TRBJ2-2 and V is TRBV10-3; weak D call: TRBD2 (5 bases). For the CDR3, the DNA is TGTGCCATCAGTGATCGAGGCGGGTTGAACACCGGGGAGCTGTTTTTT. Its protein is CAISDRGGLNTGELFF.